This T cell receptor beta chain stems from a study of blood T cell repertoires in COVID-19. Per the original methods: Scientists estimated how many nucleated cells there were by amplifying reference gene primers. Clones were sequenced by immunoSEQ multiplex PCR, and TCRdb holds only the in-frame ones, with some missing. V, J and clone size derive from that table, while D and trimming were established from the DNA sequence. The sample has 120,000 to 150,000 clones, 80% to 90% seen once. Germline-derived CDR1 and CDR2 are MNHEY and SVGEGT. The V gene end was trimmed by 4 bases and the J gene end by 1 base; junction bases not matched to a gene: 4. The CDR3 extends over 17 amino acids.

The clonotype comes from a man aged 18 to 35 with COVID-19, enrolled during active disease. This chain uses TRBV6-2 or TRBV6-3 with TRBJ2-1; 13 bases match TRBD2. The sample taken for sequencing was peripheral blood. Here the CDR3 DNA reads TGTGCCAGCAGTTCGGGACTAGCGGGACGATCCTACAATGAGCAGTTCTTC. Protein product: CASSSGLAGRSYNEQFF.